The clone carrying this T cell receptor (beta chain) was detected a few times. This sample stems from a study of T-cell memory formation after mild COVID-19. Trimming took off 3 bases at V and 0 bases at J, with 9 bases between the two ends. CDR3 length equals 14 residues. CDR1 is DFQATT, CDR2 SNEGSKA, per germline (reference sequence). 5'RACE with constant-segment primers yielded barcoded, UMI-tagged TCR alpha and TCR beta cDNA libraries. Via MiXCR, TCRdb re-called the 5' RACE reads, giving one row per CDR3 protein. Altogether about 340,000 distinct CDR3 sequences are present, around 20% being singletons, with the ten largest covering under 25%.

The source of this sequence is a man between 18 and 35 years old who had mild COVID-19 (a few samples of this study predate the infection). Cell type and time point are not known. This sequence joins TRBV20-1 and TRBJ1-5; no definite D call. The sample taken for sequencing was PBMCs or a T cell subset sorted from them (not recorded which). The CDR3 DNA reads as TGCAGTGCTAGTTATAGTTATAGCAATCAGCCCCAGCATTTT. This translates into CSASYSYSNQPQHF.